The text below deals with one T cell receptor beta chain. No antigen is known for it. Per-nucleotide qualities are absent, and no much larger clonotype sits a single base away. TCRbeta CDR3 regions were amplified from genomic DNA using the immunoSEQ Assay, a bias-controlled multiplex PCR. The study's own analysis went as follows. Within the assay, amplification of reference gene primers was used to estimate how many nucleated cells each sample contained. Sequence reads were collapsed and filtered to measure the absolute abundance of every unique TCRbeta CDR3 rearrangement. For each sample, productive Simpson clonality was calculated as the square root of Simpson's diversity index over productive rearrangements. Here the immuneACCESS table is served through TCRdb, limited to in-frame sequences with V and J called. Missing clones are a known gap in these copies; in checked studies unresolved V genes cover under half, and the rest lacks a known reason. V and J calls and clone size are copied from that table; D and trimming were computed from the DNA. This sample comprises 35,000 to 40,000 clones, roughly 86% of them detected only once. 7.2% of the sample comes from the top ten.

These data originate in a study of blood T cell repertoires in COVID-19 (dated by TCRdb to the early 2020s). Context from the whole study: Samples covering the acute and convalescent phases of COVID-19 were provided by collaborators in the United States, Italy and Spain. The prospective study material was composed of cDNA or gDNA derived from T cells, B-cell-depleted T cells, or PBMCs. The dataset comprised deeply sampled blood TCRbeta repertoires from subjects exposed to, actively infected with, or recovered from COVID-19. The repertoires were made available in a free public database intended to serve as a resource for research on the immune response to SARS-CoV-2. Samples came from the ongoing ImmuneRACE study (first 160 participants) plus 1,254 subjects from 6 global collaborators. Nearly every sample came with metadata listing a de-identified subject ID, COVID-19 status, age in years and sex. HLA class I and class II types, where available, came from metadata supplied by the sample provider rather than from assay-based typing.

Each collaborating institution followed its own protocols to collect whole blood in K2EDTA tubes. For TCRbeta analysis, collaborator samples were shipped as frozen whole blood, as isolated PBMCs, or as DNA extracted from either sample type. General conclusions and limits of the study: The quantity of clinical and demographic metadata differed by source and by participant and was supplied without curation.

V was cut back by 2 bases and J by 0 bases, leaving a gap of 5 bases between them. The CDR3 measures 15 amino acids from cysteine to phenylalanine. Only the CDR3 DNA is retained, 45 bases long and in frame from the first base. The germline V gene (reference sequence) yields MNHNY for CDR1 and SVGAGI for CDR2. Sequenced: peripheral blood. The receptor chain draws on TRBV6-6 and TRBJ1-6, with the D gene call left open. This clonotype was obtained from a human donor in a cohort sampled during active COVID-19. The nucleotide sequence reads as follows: TGTGCCAGCAGTTACGAGAGCTCCTATAATTCACCCCTCCACTTT. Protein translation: CASSYESSYNSPLHF.